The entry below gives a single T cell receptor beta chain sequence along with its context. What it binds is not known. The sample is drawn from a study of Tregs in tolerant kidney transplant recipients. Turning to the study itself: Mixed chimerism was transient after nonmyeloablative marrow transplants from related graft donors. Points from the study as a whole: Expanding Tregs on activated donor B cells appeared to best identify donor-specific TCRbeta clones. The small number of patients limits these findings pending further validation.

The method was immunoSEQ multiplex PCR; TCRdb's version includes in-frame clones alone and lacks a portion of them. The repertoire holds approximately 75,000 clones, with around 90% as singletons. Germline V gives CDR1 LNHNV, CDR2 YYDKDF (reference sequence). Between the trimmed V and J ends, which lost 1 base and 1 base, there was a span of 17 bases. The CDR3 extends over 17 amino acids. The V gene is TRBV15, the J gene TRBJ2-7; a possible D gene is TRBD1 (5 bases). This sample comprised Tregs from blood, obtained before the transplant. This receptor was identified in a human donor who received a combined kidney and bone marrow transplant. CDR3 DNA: TGTGCCACCAGCAGAGGGGGCACTAAAGGCGGTTCCTACGAGCAGTACTTC. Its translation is CATSRGGTKGGSYEQYF.